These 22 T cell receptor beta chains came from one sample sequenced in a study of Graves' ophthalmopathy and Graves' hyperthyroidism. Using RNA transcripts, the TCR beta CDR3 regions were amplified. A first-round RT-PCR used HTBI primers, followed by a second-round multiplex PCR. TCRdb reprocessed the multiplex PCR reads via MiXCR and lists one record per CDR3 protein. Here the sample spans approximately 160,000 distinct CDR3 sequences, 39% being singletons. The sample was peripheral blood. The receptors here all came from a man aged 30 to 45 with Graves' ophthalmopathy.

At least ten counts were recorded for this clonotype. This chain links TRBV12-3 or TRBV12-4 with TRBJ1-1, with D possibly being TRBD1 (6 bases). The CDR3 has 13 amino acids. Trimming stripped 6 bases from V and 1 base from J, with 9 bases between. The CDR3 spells CASRVDRNTEAFF. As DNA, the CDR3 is TGTGCCAGCAGGGTGGACAGGAACACTGAAGCTTTCTTT.

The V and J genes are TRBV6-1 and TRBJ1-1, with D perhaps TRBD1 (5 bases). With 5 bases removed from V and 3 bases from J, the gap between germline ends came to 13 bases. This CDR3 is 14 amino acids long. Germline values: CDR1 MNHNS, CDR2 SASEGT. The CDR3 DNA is TGTGCCAGCAGTCTGCCCGACAGCCACACTGAAGCTTTCTTT. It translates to CASSLPDSHTEAFF.

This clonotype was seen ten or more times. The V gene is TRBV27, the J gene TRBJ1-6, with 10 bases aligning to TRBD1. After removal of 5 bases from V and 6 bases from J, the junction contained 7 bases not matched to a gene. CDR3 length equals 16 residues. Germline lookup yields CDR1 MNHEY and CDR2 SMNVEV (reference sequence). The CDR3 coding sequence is TGTGCCAGCAGTCTCCGGACAGGGGGGGCTAATTCACCCCTCCACTTT. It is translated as CASSLRTGGANSPLHF.

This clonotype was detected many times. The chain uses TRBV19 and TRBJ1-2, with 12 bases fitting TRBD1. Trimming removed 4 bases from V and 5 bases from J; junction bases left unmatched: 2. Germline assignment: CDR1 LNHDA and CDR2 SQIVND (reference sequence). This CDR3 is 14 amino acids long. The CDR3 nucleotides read TGTGCCAGTAGTAGGGACAGGGGGCCATATGGCTACACCTTC. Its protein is CASSRDRGPYGYTF.

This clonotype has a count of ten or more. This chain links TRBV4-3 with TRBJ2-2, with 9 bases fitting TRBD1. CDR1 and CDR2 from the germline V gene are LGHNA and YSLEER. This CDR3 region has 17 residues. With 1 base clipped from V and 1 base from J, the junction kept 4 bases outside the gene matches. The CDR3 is CASSQGPGQGNTGELFF. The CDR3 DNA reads TGCGCCAGCAGCCAAGGCCCGGGACAGGGGAACACCGGGGAGCTGTTTTTT.

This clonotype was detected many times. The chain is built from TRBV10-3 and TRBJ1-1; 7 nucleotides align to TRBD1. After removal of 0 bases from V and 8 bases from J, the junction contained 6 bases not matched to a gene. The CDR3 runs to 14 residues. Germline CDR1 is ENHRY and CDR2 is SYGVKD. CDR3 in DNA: TGTGCCATCAGTGAGTCGCTCAGGGGGGACGAAGCTTTCTTT. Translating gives CAISESLRGDEAFF.

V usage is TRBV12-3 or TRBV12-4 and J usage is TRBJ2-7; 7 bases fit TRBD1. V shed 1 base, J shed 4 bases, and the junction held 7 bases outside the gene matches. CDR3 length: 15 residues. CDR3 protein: CASSLELDRRYEQYF. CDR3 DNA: TGTGCCAGCAGTTTAGAGCTGGACAGGAGATACGAGCAGTACTTC.

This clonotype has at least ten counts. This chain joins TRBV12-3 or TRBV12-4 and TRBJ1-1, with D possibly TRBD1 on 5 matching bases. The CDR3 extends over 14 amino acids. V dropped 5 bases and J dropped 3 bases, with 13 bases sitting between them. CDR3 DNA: TGTGCCAGCAGTCCGCCGGGGGGTCACACTGAAGCTTTCTTT. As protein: CASSPPGGHTEAFF.

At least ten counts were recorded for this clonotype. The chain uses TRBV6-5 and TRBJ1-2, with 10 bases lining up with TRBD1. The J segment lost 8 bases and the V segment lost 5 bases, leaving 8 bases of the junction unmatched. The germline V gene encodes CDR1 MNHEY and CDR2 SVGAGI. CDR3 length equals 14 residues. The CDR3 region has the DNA TGTGCCAGCAGTCCGGGACAGGGGATCGGCGGCTACACCTTC. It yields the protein CASSPGQGIGGYTF.

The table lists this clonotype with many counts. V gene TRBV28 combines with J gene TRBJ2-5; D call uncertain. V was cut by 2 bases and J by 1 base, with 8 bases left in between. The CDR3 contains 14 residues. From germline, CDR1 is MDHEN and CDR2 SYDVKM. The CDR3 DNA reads TGTGCCAGCAGTTTAAGCCAGGCCCAAGAGACCCAGTACTTC. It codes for CASSLSQAQETQYF.

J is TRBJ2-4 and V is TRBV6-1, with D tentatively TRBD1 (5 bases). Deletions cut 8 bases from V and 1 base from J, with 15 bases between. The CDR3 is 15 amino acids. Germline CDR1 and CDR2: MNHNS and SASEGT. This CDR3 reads CASLQDIGAKNIQYF. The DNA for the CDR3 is TGTGCCAGCCTACAGGACATCGGGGCCAAAAACATTCAGTACTTC.

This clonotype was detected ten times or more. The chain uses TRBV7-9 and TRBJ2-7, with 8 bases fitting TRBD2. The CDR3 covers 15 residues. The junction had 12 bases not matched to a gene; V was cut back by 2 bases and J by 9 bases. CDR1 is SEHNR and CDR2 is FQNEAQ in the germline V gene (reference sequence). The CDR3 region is CASSLPQAGERWQYF. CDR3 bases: TGTGCCAGCAGCTTACCGCAAGCGGGGGAACGATGGCAGTACTTC.

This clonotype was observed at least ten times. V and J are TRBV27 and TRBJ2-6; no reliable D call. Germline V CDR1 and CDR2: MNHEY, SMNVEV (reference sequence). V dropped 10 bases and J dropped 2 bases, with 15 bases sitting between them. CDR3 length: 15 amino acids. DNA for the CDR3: TGTGCCACCCTCCCCCGGCTTGCTGGGGCCAACGTCCTGACTTTC. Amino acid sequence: CATLPRLAGANVLTF. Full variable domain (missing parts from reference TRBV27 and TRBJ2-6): EAQVTQNPRYLITVTGKKLTVTCSQNMNHEYMSWYRQDPGLGLRQIYYSMNVEVTDKGDVPEGYKVSRKEKRNFPLILESPSPNQTSLYFCATLPRLAGANVLTFGAGSRLTVL.

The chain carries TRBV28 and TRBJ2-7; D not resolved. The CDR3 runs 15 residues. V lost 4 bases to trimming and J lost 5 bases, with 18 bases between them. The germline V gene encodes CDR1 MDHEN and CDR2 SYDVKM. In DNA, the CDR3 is TGTGCCAGCAGTTACGTAAGCGTGACCACCGACGAGCAGTACTTC. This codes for CASSYVSVTTDEQYF.

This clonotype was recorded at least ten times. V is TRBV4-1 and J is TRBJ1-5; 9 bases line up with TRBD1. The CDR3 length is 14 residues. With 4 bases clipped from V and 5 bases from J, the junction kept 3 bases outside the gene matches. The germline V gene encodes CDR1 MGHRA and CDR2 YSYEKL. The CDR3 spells CASSRQGVDQPQHF. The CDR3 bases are TGCGCCAGCAGCCGACAGGGGGTTGATCAGCCCCAGCATTTT.

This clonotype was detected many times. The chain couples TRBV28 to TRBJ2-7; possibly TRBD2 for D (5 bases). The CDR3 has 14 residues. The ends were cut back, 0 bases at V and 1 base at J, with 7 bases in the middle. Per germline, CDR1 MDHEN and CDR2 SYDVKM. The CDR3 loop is CASSLWWTSYEQYF. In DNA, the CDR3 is TGTGCCAGCAGTTTATGGTGGACTTCCTACGAGCAGTACTTC.

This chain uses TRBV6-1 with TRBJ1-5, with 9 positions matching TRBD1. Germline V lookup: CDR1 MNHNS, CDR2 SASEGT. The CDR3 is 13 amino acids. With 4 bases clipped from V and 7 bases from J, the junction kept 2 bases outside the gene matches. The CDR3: CASSAGQGQPQHF. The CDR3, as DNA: TGTGCCAGCAGTGCCGGACAGGGGCAGCCCCAGCATTTT.

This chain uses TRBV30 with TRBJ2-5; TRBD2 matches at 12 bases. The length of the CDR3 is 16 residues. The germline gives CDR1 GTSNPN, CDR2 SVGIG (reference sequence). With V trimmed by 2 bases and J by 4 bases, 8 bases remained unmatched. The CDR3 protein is CAWSPPLAGGPETQYF. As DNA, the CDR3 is TGTGCCTGGAGTCCCCCGCTAGCGGGAGGGCCAGAGACCCAGTACTTC.

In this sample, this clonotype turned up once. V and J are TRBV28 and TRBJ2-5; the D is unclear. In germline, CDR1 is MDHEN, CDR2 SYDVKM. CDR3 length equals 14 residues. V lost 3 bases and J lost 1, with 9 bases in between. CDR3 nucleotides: TGTGCCAGCAGTTTGAGCCTGGGCCAAGAGACCCAGTACTTC. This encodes CASSLSLGQETQYF.

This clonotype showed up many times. For the CDR3, the DNA is TGTGCCAGCAGAGCCCAACCGGATGGCCGCTATGGCTACACCTTC. It yields the protein CASRAQPDGRYGYTF. This chain uses TRBV6-5 with TRBJ1-2; D uncertain. V lost 6 bases and J lost 4, with 18 bases in between. Germline V gene data show CDR1 as MNHEY and CDR2 as SVGAGI. The CDR3 covers 15 residues.

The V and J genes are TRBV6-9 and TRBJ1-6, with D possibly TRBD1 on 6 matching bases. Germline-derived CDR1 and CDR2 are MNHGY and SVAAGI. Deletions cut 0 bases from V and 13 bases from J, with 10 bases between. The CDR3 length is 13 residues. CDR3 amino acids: CASSYSTGSPLHF. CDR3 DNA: TGTGCCAGCAGTTATTCCACAGGGTCCCCCCTCCACTTT.

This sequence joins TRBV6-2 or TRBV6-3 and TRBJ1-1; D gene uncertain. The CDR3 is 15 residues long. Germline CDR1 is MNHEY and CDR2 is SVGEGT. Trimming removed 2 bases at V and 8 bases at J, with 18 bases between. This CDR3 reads CASSYLGPPILEAFF. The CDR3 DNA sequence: TGTGCCAGCAGTTACCTGGGCCCTCCGATCCTAGAAGCTTTCTTT.